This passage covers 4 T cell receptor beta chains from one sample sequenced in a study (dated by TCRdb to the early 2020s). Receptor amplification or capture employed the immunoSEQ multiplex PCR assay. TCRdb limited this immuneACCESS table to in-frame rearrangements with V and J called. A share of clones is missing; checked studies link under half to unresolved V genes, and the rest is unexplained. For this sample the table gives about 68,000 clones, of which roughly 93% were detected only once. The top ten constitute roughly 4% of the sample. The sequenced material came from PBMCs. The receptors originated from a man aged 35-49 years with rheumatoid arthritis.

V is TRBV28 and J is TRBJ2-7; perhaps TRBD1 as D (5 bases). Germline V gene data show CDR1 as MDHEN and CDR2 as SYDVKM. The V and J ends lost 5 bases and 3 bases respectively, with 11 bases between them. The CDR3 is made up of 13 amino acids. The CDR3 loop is CASSRQRNYEQYF. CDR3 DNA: TGTGCCAGCAGTCGACAGAGAAACTACGAGCAGTACTTC.

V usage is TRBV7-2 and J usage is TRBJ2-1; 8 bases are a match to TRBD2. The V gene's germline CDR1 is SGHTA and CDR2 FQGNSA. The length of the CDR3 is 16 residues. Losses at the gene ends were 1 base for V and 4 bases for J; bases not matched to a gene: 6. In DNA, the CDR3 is TGTGCCAGCAGCTTAGGGCCTAGCGGGTTGTACAATGAGCAGTTCTTC. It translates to CASSLGPSGLYNEQFF. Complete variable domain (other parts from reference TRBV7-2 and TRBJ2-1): GAGVSQSPSNKVTEKGKDVELRCDPISGHTALYWYRQSLGQGLEFLIYFQGNSAPDKSGLPSDRFSAERTGGSVSTLTIQRTQQEDSAVYLCASSLGPSGLYNEQFFGPGTRLTVL.

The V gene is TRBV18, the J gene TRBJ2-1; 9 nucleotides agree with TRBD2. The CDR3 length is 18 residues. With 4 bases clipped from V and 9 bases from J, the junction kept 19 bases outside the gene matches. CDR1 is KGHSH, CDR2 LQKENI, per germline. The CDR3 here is CASSQGEASGTPPGEQFF. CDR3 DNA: TGTGCCAGCTCACAAGGGGAGGCTAGCGGGACTCCTCCGGGTGAGCAGTTCTTC.

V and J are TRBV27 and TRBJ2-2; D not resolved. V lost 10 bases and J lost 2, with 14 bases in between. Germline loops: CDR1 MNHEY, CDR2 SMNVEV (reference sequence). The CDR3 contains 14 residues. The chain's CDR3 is CATRTLLNTGELFF. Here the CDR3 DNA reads TGTGCCACCCGGACCCTTCTAAACACCGGGGAGCTGTTTTTT.